This T cell receptor (beta chain) was obtained from a study of cytomegalovirus exposure and HLA in healthy donors. Study-level information: Later analysis reported that the approximately 120 validation repertoires shared the platform of the approximately 670 first-cohort repertoires. Overall study results and limits: Subsequent analysis showed first-cohort TCR clusters tending to co-occur in some 120 validation repertoires. A list of about 180 TCR beta chains associated with cytomegalovirus was given. In vitro, a few CMV-associated chains proved specific for CMV antigens.

The repertoire was sequenced with immunoSEQ multiplex PCR; TCRdb's copy has only in-frame clones and lacks some. The repertoire holds about 360,000 clones, around 86% seen once, with 0.83% in the top ten. Of note for this clone: Its antigen is undetermined.

The CDR3 spans 13 residues. The germline gives CDR1 SGHRS, CDR2 YFSETQ. V was clipped by 6 bases and J by 7 bases, with 16 bases between them. The source is a woman aged 18-29 years in good health and CMV-seronegative. This sequence joins TRBV5-1 and TRBJ1-1, with D unresolved. Sample: PBMCs. The CDR3 protein is CASTGSQWDEAFF. CDR3 nucleotide sequence: TGCGCCAGCACGGGATCTCAGTGGGATGAAGCTTTCTTT.